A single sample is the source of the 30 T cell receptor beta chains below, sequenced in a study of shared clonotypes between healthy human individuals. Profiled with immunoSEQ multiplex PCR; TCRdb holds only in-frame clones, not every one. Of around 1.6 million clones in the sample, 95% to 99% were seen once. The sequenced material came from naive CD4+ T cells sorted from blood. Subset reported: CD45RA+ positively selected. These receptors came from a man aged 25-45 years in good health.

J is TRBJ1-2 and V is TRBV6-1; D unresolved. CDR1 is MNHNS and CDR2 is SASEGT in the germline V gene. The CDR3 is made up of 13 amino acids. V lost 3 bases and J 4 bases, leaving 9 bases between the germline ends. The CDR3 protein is CASSEGYGYGYTF. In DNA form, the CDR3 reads TGTGCCAGCAGTGAGGGTTATGGCTATGGCTACACCTTC.

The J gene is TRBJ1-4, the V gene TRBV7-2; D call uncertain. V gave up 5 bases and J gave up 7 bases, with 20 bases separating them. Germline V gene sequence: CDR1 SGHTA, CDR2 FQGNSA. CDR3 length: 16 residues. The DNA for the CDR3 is TGTGCCAGCAGCAGAAATTCCGGGGAGAACCGTGAAAAACTGTTTTTT. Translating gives CASSRNSGENREKLFF.

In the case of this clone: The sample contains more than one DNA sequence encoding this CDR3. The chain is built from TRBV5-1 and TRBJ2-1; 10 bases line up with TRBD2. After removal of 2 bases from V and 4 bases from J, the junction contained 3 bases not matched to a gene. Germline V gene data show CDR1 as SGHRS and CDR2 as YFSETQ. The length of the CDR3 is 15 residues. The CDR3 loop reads CASSLLAGHYNEQFF. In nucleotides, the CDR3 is TGCGCCAGCAGCTTACTAGCGGGACATTACAATGAGCAGTTCTTC.

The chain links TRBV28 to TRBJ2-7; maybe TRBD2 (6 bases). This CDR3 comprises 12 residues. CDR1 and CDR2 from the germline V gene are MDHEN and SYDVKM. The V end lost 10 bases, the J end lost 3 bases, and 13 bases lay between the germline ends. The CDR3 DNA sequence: TGTGCCACGGGACTCCCGGGCTACGAGCAGTACTTC. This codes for CATGLPGYEQYF.

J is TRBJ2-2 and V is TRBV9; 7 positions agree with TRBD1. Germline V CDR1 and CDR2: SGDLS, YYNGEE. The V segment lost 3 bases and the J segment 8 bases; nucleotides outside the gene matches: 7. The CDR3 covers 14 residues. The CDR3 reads CASSADRDGGELFF. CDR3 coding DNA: TGTGCCAGCAGCGCCGACAGGGATGGAGGGGAGCTGTTTTTT.

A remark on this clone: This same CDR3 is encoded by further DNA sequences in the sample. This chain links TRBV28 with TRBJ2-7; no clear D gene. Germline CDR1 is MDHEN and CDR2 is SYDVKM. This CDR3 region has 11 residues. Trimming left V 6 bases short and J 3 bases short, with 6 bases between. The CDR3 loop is CASRENYEQYF. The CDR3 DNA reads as TGTGCCAGCAGGGAGAACTACGAGCAGTACTTC.

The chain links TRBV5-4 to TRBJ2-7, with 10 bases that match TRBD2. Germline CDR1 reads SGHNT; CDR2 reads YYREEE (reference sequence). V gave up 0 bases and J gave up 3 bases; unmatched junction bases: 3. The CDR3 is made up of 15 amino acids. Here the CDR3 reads CASSLGPSGSYEQYF. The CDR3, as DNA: TGTGCCAGCAGCTTGGGCCCTAGCGGGAGCTACGAGCAGTACTTC.

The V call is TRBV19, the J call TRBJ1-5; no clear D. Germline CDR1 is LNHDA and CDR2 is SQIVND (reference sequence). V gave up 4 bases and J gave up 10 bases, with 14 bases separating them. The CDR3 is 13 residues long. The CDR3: CASSSRTFSPQHF. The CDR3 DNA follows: TGTGCCAGTAGTAGCCGGACCTTCAGCCCCCAGCATTTT.

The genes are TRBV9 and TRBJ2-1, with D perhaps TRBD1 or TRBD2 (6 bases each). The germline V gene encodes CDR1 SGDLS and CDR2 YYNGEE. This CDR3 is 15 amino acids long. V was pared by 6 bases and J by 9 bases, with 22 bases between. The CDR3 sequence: CASNPGGERAAEQFF. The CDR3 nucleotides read TGTGCCAGCAACCCCGGGGGCGAGAGAGCGGCTGAGCAGTTCTTC.

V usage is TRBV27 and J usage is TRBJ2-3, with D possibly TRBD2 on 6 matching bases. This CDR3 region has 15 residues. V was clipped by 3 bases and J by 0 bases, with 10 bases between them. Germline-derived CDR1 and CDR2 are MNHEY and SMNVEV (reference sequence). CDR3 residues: CASSLGEASTDTQYF. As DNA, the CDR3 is TGTGCCAGCAGTTTGGGGGAGGCTAGCACAGATACGCAGTATTTT.

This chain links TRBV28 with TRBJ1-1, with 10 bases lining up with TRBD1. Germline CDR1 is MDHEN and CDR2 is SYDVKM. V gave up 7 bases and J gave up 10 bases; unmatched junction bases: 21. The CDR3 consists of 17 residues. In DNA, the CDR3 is TGTGCCAGCACTTTTATGGGGTCGGGGACAGGGGCCCCTCGAGCTTTCTTT. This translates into CASTFMGSGTGAPRAFF.

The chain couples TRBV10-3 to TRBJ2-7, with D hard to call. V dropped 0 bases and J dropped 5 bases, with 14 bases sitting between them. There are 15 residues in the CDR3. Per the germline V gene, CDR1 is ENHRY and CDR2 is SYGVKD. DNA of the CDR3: TGTGCCATCAGTGAGTCAGATCTCCACCCCCACGAGCAGTACTTC. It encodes CAISESDLHPHEQYF.

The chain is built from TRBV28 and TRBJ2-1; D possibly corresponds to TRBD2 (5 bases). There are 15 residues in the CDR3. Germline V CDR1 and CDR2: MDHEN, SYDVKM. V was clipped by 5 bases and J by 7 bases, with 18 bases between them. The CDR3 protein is CASSPLDRGGNEQFF. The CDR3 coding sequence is TGTGCCAGCAGTCCTCTCGACCGGGGTGGTAATGAGCAGTTCTTC.

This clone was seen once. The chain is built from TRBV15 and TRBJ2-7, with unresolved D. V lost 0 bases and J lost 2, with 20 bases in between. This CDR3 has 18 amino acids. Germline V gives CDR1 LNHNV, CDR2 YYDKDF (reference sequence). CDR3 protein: CATSRDPPTTPLPYEQYF. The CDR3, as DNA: TGTGCCACCAGCAGAGATCCCCCGACAACCCCCCTCCCCTACGAGCAGTACTTC.

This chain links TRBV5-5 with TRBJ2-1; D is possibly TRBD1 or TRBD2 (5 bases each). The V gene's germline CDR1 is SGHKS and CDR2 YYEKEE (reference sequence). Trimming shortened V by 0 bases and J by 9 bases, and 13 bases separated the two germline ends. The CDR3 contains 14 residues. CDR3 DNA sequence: TGTGCCAGCAGCTTGGAACCCGTGAGGGGTGAGCAGTTCTTC. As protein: CASSLEPVRGEQFF.

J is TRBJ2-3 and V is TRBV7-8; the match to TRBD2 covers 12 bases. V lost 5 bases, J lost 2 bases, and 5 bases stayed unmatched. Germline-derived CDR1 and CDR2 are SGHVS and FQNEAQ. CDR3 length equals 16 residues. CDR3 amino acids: CASSTRLAGVTDTQYF. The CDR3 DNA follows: TGTGCCAGCAGCACACGACTAGCGGGGGTCACAGATACGCAGTATTTT.

The CDR3 DNA reads TGCGCCAGCAGTGCAACCGGGGAGCTGTTTTTT. This gives the protein CASSATGELFF. V usage is TRBV10-1 and J usage is TRBJ2-2; the D is unclear. Germline-derived CDR1 and CDR2 are WNHNN and SYGVQD (reference sequence). The CDR3 loop spans 11 amino acids. V gave up 4 bases and J gave up 5 bases, with 2 bases separating them.

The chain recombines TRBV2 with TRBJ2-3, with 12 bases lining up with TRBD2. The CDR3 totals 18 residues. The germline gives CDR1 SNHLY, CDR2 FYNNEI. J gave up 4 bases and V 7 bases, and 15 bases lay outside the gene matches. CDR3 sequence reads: CASNPSGRARDVSDTQYF. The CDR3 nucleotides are TGTGCCAGCAACCCTAGCGGGAGGGCCCGGGATGTATCAGATACGCAGTATTTT.

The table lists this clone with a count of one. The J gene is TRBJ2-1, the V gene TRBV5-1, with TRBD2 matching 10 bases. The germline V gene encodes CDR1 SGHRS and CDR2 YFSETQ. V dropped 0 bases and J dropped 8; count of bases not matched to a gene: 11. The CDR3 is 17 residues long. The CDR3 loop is CASSLATAGGPSDEQFF. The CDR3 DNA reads TGCGCCAGCAGCTTGGCCACAGCGGGAGGGCCGAGTGATGAGCAGTTCTTC.

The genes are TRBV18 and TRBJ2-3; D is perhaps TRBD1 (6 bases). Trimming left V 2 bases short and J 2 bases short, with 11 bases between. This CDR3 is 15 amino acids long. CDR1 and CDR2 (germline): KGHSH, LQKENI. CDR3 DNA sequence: TGTGCCAGCTCACCAGAGAGGGGGTACACAGATACGCAGTATTTT. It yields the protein CASSPERGYTDTQYF.

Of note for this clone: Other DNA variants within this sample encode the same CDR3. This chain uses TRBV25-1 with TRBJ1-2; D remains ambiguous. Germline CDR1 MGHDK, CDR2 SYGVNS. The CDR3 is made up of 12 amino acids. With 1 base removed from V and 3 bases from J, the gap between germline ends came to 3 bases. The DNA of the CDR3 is TGTGCCAGCAGTGAATCCTACTATGGCTACACCTTC. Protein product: CASSESYYGYTF.

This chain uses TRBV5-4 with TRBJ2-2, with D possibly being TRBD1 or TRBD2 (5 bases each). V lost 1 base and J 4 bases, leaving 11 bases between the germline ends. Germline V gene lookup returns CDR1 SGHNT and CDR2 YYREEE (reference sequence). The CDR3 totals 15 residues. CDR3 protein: CASSLRVGTTGELFF. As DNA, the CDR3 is TGTGCCAGCAGCTTGAGAGTAGGGACCACCGGGGAGCTGTTTTTT.

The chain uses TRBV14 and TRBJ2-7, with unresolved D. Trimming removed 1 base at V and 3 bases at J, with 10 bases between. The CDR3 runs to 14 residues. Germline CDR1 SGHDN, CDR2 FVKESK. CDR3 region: CASSQGLVLYEQYF. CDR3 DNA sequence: TGTGCCAGCAGCCAAGGGCTAGTACTCTACGAGCAGTACTTC.

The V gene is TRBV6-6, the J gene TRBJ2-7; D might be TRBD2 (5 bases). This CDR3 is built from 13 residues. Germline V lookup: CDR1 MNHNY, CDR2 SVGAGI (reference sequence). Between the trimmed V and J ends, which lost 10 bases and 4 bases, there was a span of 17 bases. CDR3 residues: CATRLGLTYEQYF. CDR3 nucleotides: TGTGCCACCAGATTAGGACTGACATACGAGCAGTACTTC.

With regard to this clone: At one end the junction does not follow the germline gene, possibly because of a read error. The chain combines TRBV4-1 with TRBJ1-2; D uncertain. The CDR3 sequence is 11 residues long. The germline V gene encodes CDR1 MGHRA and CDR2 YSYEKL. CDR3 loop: CASSQGAGPAF. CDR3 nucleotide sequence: TGCGCCAGCAGCCAAGGGGCAGGACCAGCCTTC.

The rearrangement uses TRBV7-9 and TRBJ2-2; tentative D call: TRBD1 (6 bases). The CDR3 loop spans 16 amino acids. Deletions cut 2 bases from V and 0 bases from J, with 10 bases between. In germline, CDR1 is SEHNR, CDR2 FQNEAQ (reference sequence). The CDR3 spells CASSLNNRANTGELFF. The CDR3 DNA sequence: TGTGCCAGCAGCTTAAATAACAGGGCGAACACCGGGGAGCTGTTTTTT. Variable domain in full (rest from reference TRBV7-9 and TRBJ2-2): DTGVSQNPRHKITKRGQNVTFRCDPISEHNRLYWYRQTLGQGPEFLTYFQNEAQLEKSRLLSDRFSAERPKGSFSTLEIQRTEQGDSAMYLCASSLNNRANTGELFFGEGSRLTVL.

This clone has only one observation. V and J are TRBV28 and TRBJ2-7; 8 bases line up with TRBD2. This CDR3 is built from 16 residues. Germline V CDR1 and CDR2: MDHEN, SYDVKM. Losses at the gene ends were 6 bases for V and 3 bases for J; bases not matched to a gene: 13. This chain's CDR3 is CASSPGGISNLYEQYF. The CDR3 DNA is TGTGCCAGCAGCCCGGGGGGGATATCAAATCTCTACGAGCAGTACTTC. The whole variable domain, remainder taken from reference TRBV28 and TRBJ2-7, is DVKVTQSSRYLVKRTGEKVFLECVQDMDHENMFWYRQDPGLGLRLIYFSYDVKMKEKGDIPEGYSVSREKKERFSLILESASTNQTSMYLCASSPGGISNLYEQYFGPGTRLTVT.

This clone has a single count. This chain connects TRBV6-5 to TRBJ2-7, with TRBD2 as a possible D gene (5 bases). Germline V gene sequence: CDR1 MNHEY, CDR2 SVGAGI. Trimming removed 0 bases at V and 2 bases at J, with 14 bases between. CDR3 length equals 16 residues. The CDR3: CASSYSWSGTPYEQYF. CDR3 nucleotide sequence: TGTGCCAGCAGTTACTCGTGGTCGGGAACCCCCTACGAGCAGTACTTC.

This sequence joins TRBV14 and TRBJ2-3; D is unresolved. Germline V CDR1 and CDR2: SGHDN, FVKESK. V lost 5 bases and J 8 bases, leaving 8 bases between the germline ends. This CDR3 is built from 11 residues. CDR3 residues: CASSGLGTQYF. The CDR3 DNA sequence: TGTGCCAGCAGCGGCTTAGGTACGCAGTATTTT.

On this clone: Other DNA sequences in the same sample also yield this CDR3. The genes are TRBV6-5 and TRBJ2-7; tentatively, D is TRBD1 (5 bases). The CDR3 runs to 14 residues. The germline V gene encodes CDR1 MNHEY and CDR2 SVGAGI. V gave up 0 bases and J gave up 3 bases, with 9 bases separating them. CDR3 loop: CASSYSRVNYEQYF. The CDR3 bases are TGTGCCAGCAGTTACTCCAGGGTAAACTACGAGCAGTACTTC.